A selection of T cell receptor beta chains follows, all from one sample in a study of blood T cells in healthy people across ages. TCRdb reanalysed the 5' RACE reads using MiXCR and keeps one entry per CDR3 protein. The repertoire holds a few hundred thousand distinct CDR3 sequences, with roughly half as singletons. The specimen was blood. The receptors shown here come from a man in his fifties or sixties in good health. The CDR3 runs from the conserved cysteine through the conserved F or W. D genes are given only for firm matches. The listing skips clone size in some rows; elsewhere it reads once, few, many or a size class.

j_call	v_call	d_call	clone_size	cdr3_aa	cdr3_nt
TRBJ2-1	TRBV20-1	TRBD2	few	CSARKIAGNNEQFF	TGCAGTGCTAGAAAAATAGCGGGTAACAATGAGCAGTTCTTC
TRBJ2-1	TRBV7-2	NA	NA	CASERYNEQFF	TGTGCCAGTGAGCGGTACAATGAGCAGTTCTTC
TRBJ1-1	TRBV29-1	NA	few	CSAQGYRDDTEAFF	TGCAGCGCCCAGGGGTACAGGGACGACACTGAAGCTTTCTTT
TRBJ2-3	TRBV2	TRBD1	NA	CASSEARTGGDTQYF	TGTGCCAGCAGTGAAGCGCGGACAGGGGGAGATACGCAGTATTTT
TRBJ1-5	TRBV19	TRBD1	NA	CASRTGEWNQPQHF	TGTGCCAGTAGGACAGGGGAATGGAATCAGCCCCAGCATTTT
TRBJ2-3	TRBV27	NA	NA	CASSFRGYSTDMQYF	TGTGCCAGCAGTTTCCGGGGCTATAGCACAGATATGCAGTATTTT
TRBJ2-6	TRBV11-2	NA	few	CASSLGSLGVSGANVLTF	TGTGCCAGCAGCTTAGGAAGCTTGGGAGTTTCTGGGGCCAACGTCCTGACTTTC
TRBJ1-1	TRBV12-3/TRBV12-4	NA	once	CASSLSGPTEAFF	TGTGCCAGCAGTTTATCAGGGCCCACTGAAGCTTTCTTT
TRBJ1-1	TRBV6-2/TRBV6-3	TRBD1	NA	CASTRPGQFPFAFF	TGTGCCAGCACCAGACCGGGACAGTTCCCTTTCGCTTTCTTT
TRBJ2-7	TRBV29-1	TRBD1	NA	CSVGTGTSYEQYF	TGCAGCGTCGGGACAGGGACTTCCTACGAGCAGTACTTC
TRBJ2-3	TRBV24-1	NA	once	CATSDLGGNTDTQYF	TGTGCCACCAGTGATTTGGGGGGGAACACAGATACGCAGTATTTT
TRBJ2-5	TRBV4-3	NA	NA	CASSQGQQGPGETQYF	TGCGCCAGCAGCCAAGGACAGCAGGGGCCCGGGGAGACCCAGTACTTC
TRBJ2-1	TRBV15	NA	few	CATSRDWGEQFF	TGTGCCACCAGCAGAGATTGGGGTGAGCAGTTCTTC
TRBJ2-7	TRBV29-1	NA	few	CSVDGLMTSSYEQYF	TGCAGCGTTGACGGACTCATGACGAGCTCCTACGAGCAGTACTTC
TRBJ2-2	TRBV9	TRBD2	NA	CASSRRSGGFGELFF	TGTGCCAGCAGCCGTCGGAGCGGGGGATTCGGGGAGCTGTTTTTT
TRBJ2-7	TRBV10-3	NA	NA	CAIRGDDTYEQYF	TGTGCCATCAGGGGGGACGATACCTACGAGCAGTACTTC
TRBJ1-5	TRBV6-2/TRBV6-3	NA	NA	CASSDTGYSNQPQHF	TGTGCCAGCAGTGACACAGGGTATAGCAATCAGCCCCAGCATTTT
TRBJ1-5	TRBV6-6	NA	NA	CASSRGTGEPQHF	TGTGCCAGCAGTCGCGGGACTGGCGAGCCCCAGCATTTT
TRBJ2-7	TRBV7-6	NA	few	CASAQRSYEQYF	TGTGCCAGCGCACAGCGGTCCTACGAGCAGTACTTC
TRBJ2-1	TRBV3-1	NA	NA	CASSPPRLPSGEQFF	TGTGCCAGCAGCCCACCCCGACTCCCCTCCGGTGAGCAGTTCTTC
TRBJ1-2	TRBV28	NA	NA	CASSLEGPHGYTF	TGTGCCAGCAGTTTGGAGGGACCTCATGGCTACACCTTC
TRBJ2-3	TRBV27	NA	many	CASVGPNIGTQYF	TGTGCCAGCGTCGGGCCGAACATTGGTACGCAGTATTTT
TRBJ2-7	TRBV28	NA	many	CASHSGTHEQYF	TGTGCCAGCCACTCCGGGACCCACGAGCAGTACTTC
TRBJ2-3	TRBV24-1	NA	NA	CATSVASGAAPYF	NA
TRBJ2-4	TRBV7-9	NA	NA	CASSLAGREGIQYF	TGTGCCAGCAGCTTAGCGGGCAGGGAAGGCATTCAGTACTTC
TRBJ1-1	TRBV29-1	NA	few	CSVRGAEAFF	TGCAGCGTTCGGGGGGCTGAAGCTTTCTTT
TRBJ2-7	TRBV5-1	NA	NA	CASSLAGVSGPRIPYEQYF	TGCGCCAGCAGCTTGGCCGGTGTGTCAGGCCCTAGGATCCCCTACGAGCAGTACTTC
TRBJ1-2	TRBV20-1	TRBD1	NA	CSAREDRVYGYTF	TGCAGTGCTAGAGAGGACAGGGTCTATGGCTACACCTTC
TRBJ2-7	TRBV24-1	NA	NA	CATLDSPYEQYF	TGTGCCACTCTGGACAGCCCCTACGAGCAGTACTTC
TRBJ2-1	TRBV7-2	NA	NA	CASSFSTVEQFF	TGTGCCAGCAGCTTCTCGACGGTTGAGCAGTTCTTC
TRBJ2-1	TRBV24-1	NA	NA	CATSDSPSNEQFF	TGTGCCACCAGTGACTCGCCCAGCAATGAGCAGTTCTTC
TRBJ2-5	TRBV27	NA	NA	CASSFVGGQETQYF	TGTGCCAGCAGTTTTGTGGGCGGACAAGAGACCCAGTACTTC
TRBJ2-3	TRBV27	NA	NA	CASRGRKFTDTQYF	TGTGCCAGCAGGGGACGAAAATTCACAGATACGCAGTATTTT
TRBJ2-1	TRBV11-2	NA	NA	CASSLGLLKATQFF	TGTGCCAGCAGCTTAGGGCTTCTGAAAGCCACGCAGTTCTTC
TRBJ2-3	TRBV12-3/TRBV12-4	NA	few	CASSVSGTDTQYF	TGTGCCAGCAGTGTTTCGGGCACAGATACGCAGTATTTT
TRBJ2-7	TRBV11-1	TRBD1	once	CASSAGDRGRGEQYF	TGTGCCAGCAGCGCAGGGGACAGGGGGCGCGGCGAGCAGTACTTC
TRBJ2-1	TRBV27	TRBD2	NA	CASSLLGSGRVYNEQFF	TGTGCCAGCAGTTTGTTGGGTAGCGGGAGGGTATACAATGAGCAGTTCTTC